This T cell receptor beta chain was captured in a study of T cells in Graves' hyperthyroidism and ophthalmopathy. Regions amplified from RNA transcripts were the TCR beta CDR3 regions. The TCR CDR3 first-round RT-PCR relied on the HTBI primer set. MiXCR was run by TCRdb on the multiplex PCR reads, yielding one entry per CDR3 protein. The table has 300,000 to 350,000 distinct CDR3 sequences, 16% seen once. The CDR3 has 12 residues. The V gene's germline CDR1 is SNHLY and CDR2 FYNNEI. V lost 4 bases to trimming and J lost 6 bases, with 9 bases between them. This clonotype has a count of ten or more. This chain joins TRBV2 and TRBJ1-2; weak D call: TRBD1 (5 bases). Sequencing was performed on blood. The sequence came from a man aged 25-45 years with Graves' hyperthyroidism. CDR3 DNA sequence: TGTGCCAGCAGTGCCCTCAGGGATGGCTACACCTTC. Amino acids: CASSALRDGYTF.